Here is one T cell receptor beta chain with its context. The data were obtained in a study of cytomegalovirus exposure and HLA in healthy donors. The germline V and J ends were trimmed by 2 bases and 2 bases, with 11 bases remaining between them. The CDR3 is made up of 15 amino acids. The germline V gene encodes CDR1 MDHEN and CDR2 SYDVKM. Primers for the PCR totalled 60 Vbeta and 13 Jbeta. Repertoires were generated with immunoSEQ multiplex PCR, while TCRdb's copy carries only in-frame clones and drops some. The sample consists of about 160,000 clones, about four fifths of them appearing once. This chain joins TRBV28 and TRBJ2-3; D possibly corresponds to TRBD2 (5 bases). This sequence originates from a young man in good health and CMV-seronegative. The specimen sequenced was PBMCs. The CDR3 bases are TGTGCCAGCAGTTTACTAGCTCAACTCACAGATACGCAGTATTTT. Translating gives CASSLLAQLTDTQYF.